Presented here are 23 T cell receptor beta chains from one specimen sequenced in a study of early T cells in non-severe SARS-CoV-2 infection (dated by TCRdb to about 2021). Library prep was done by 5' RACE. The instrument was a NextSeq 500. In-frame beta chains were kept once TCRdb had trimmed the public reads at Q25 with fastp and called clones with MiXCR. Duplicate CDR3 protein sequences are folded into a single record with the most common DNA and genes. A total of about 68,000 distinct CDR3 sequences appear in this sample, approximately 10% of them only once. In total, the top ten clones hold around 6.6% of the sample. The sample consisted of whole blood. The source of these receptors is an adult who was a healthcare worker with PCR-confirmed SARS-CoV-2 infection or an uninfected control (not recorded which).

The CDR3 region is CASSPSTSGSYNEQFF. CDR3 DNA: TGTGCCAGCTCACCAAGTACTAGCGGGAGTTACAATGAGCAGTTCTTC. This rearrangement joins TRBV18 to TRBJ2-1; TRBD2 matches 11 bases. Trimming took 2 bases from V and 4 from J; bases not matched to a gene: 4. The length of the CDR3 is 16 residues. Germline CDR1 is KGHSH and CDR2 is LQKENI.

This clonotype was detected only a few times. V and J are TRBV6-5 and TRBJ1-1; D gene unclear. V lost 4 bases to trimming and J lost 4 bases, with 16 bases between them. The CDR3 contains 15 residues. Germline V lookup: CDR1 MNHEY, CDR2 SVGAGI. CDR3 in amino acids: CASSSGPKEGTEAFF. The DNA for the CDR3 is TGTGCCAGCAGTTCCGGACCTAAGGAAGGCACTGAAGCTTTCTTT.

V gene TRBV7-2 combines with J gene TRBJ2-5; D unclear. There are 13 residues in the CDR3. Between the trimmed V and J ends, which lost 2 bases and 2 bases, there was a span of 6 bases. Germline values: CDR1 SGHTA, CDR2 FQGNSA. CDR3 in amino acids: CASSLWSQETQYF. The CDR3 DNA reads as TGTGCCAGCAGCTTATGGTCTCAAGAGACCCAGTACTTC.

J is TRBJ2-1 and V is TRBV5-1, with TRBD2 matching 12 bases. CDR1 is SGHRS, CDR2 YFSETQ, per germline. V lost 2 bases to trimming and J lost 2 bases; unmatched junction nucleotides: 2. The CDR3 totals 16 residues. The chain's CDR3 is CASSFTSGRTYNEQFF. CDR3 DNA sequence: TGCGCCAGCAGCTTCACTAGCGGGAGGACCTACAATGAGCAGTTCTTC.

The rearrangement uses TRBV28 and TRBJ2-4; D is ambiguous. Germline-derived CDR1 and CDR2 are MDHEN and SYDVKM. Trimming removed 4 bases from V and 0 bases from J, with 7 bases in between. The CDR3 contains 14 residues. CDR3 region: CASSSPLAKNIQYF. The DNA of the CDR3 is TGTGCCAGCAGTTCGCCACTAGCCAAAAACATTCAGTACTTC.

This clonotype appeared many times. The V gene is TRBV2, the J gene TRBJ2-1, with 10 bases identical to TRBD2. Trimming removed 6 bases from V and 7 bases from J; junction bases left unmatched: 15. CDR1 is SNHLY and CDR2 is FYNNEI in the germline V gene. The CDR3 sequence is 17 residues long. CDR3 DNA sequence: TGTGCCAGCAGGCCCTTCCCTAGCGGGAGCATTTCGAATGAGCAGTTCTTC. Translated: CASRPFPSGSISNEQFF.

This clonotype was seen at least ten times. The V gene is TRBV19, the J gene TRBJ2-1; TRBD2 aligns across 7 bases. This CDR3 contains 14 residues. Trimming took 6 bases from V and 9 from J; bases not matched to a gene: 11. Germline V gives CDR1 LNHDA, CDR2 SQIVND (reference sequence). The CDR3 spells CASRYGGGSGEQFF. Here the CDR3 DNA reads TGTGCCAGTAGGTATGGTGGCGGGAGTGGTGAGCAGTTCTTC.

This chain links TRBV28 with TRBJ2-7; 11 nucleotides agree with TRBD2. This CDR3 is 19 amino acids long. Losses at the gene ends were 3 bases for V and 2 bases for J; bases not matched to a gene: 15. Per germline, CDR1 MDHEN and CDR2 SYDVKM. The CDR3 sequence is CASSLRRGRLLAGAYEQYF. The CDR3 region has the DNA TGTGCCAGCAGTTTGCGCCGCGGGCGGTTACTAGCGGGGGCCTACGAGCAGTACTTC.

This clonotype was counted ten times or more. The chain carries TRBV20-1 and TRBJ2-1, with 9 bases identical to TRBD2. V trimming: 2 bases; J trimming: 6 bases; junction bases outside the gene matches: 5. Germline-derived CDR1 and CDR2 are DFQATT and SNEGSKA (reference sequence). The CDR3 consists of 14 residues. The CDR3 loop reads CSARSLAGINEQFF. CDR3 bases: TGCAGTGCTAGATCTCTAGCGGGAATCAATGAGCAGTTCTTC.

In this sample, this clonotype turned up many times. The J gene is TRBJ1-1, the V gene TRBV20-1, with unresolved D. CDR1 and CDR2 from the germline V gene are DFQATT and SNEGSKA (reference sequence). The CDR3 has 13 amino acids. The V end was cut by 2 bases, the J end by 4 bases, with 11 bases between. The chain's CDR3 is CSARTWLATEAFF. The CDR3 coding sequence is TGCAGTGCTAGAACGTGGTTGGCCACTGAAGCTTTCTTT.

The chain has TRBV7-9 and TRBJ1-4; D is possibly TRBD1 (5 bases). Trimming took 5 bases from V and 7 from J, leaving 20 bases between them. Per the germline V gene, CDR1 is SEHNR and CDR2 is FQNEAQ (reference sequence). This CDR3 has 16 amino acids. In DNA, the CDR3 is TGTGCCAGCAGCCCCATGAGCTCCGGGACCGGTGAAAAACTGTTTTTT. Amino acid sequence: CASSPMSSGTGEKLFF.

The chain employs TRBV7-6 and TRBJ2-1, with D tentatively TRBD2 (5 bases). This CDR3 has 15 residues. Germline assignment: CDR1 SGHVS and CDR2 FNYEAQ. V was trimmed by 4 bases and J by 5 bases, leaving 15 bases between them. CDR3 sequence: CASSSLAGIHNEQFF. The CDR3 DNA reads TGTGCCAGCAGCTCTCTAGCTGGTATCCACAATGAGCAGTTCTTC.

The chain links TRBV28 to TRBJ2-1, with unresolved D. Trimming removed 6 bases at V and 10 bases at J, with 7 bases between. The CDR3 length is 10 residues. The V gene's germline CDR1 is MDHEN and CDR2 SYDVKM. CDR3 loop: CASSKTEQFF. CDR3 DNA sequence: TGTGCCAGCAGCAAGACAGAGCAGTTCTTC.

This clonotype was seen many times. The chain is built from TRBV4-3 and TRBJ1-2, with a weak D call TRBD1 (5 bases). The CDR3 has 15 amino acids. Germline lookup yields CDR1 LGHNA and CDR2 YSLEER. Trimming removed 0 bases at V and 4 bases at J, with 12 bases between. The CDR3, as DNA: TGCGCCAGCAGCCAAGATCAGGGAGTTAGCTATGGCTACACCTTC. This gives the protein CASSQDQGVSYGYTF.

In this sample, this clonotype turned up many times. CDR3 DNA sequence: TGTGCCAGCACCACCTTAGCGGGTGGCTACACCTTC. This translates into CASTTLAGGYTF. The chain links TRBV12-3 or TRBV12-4 to TRBJ1-2, with D unresolved. The CDR3 loop spans 12 amino acids. The ends were cut back, 7 bases at V and 7 bases at J, with 13 bases in the middle.

The J gene is TRBJ2-7, the V gene TRBV2, with a possible D match to TRBD1 (6 bases). The CDR3 covers 15 residues. The germline V gene has CDR1 SNHLY and CDR2 FYNNEI. The germline V and J ends were trimmed by 4 bases and 4 bases, with 17 bases remaining between them. In DNA, the CDR3 is TGTGCCAGCAGTGCGGACAGACCGTTGTTATACGAGCAGTACTTC. As protein: CASSADRPLLYEQYF.

The V call is TRBV7-9, the J call TRBJ2-2; TRBD2 might be the D (6 bases). The CDR3 contains 19 residues. The V end lost 4 bases, the J end lost 6 bases, and 27 bases lay between the germline ends. Germline V gene data show CDR1 as SEHNR and CDR2 as FQNEAQ (reference sequence). DNA of the CDR3: TGTGCCAGCAGCTACTTGGATTGGGGAATAGCCGGAGGGGCCGGGGAGCTGTTTTTT. This translates into CASSYLDWGIAGGAGELFF.

This clonotype was seen repeatedly, ten times or more. The V call is TRBV5-5, the J call TRBJ2-5; weak D call: TRBD2 (5 bases). The germline V and J ends were trimmed by 4 bases and 2 bases, with 21 bases remaining between them. Germline loops: CDR1 SGHKS, CDR2 YYEKEE (reference sequence). The length of the CDR3 is 17 residues. CDR3 in amino acids: CASSRTPPDASQETQYF. CDR3 in DNA: TGTGCCAGCAGCCGGACTCCGCCCGATGCCTCTCAAGAGACCCAGTACTTC.

This clonotype was recorded many times. The CDR3 region is CASSNRDYGYTF. The DNA for the CDR3 is TGTGCCAGCTCGAACCGGGACTATGGCTACACCTTC. This chain connects TRBV6-1 to TRBJ1-2; D unclear. Germline V gene data show CDR1 as MNHNS and CDR2 as SASEGT. V lost 8 bases, J lost 3 bases, and 10 bases lay in between. CDR3 size: 12 residues.

This clonotype was picked up a small number of times. The gene calls are TRBV29-1 and TRBJ1-2; no clear D gene. This CDR3 contains 12 residues. Germline loops: CDR1 SQVTM, CDR2 ANQGSEA. CDR3 sequence (DNA): TGCAACAACCCCGCGGGTGTTTGGGGCTACACCTTC. This translates into CNNPAGVWGYTF.

This clonotype was counted at least ten times. The chain carries TRBV2 and TRBJ2-3; 8 nucleotides match TRBD1. Germline V CDR1 and CDR2: SNHLY, FYNNEI. This CDR3 is built from 17 residues. Germline trimming cut 4 bases from V and 0 bases from J; bases unmatched to any gene: 9. CDR3 sequence reads: CASSVIGQGRSTDTQYF. CDR3 DNA: TGTGCCAGCAGTGTGATTGGACAGGGTAGGAGCACAGATACGCAGTATTTT.

This clonotype was counted ten times or more. The chain links TRBV12-3 or TRBV12-4 to TRBJ2-3; 12 positions agree with TRBD2. The CDR3 runs to 16 residues. The J segment lost 2 bases and the V segment lost 7 bases, leaving 7 bases of the junction unmatched. CDR3 residues: CASISGLAGTTDTQYF. CDR3 coding DNA: TGTGCCAGCATCTCCGGACTAGCGGGAACCACAGATACGCAGTATTTT.

This clonotype was counted between two and nine times. J is TRBJ2-2 and V is TRBV6-4, with a weak D call TRBD2 (6 bases). This CDR3 spans 14 amino acids. Germline V gives CDR1 MRHNA, CDR2 SNTAGT. The V end was cut by 8 bases, the J end by 4 bases, with 14 bases between. In DNA, the CDR3 is TGTGCCAGCCGGGACTCCCAGGGCACCGGGGAGCTGTTTTTT. It codes for CASRDSQGTGELFF.